This T cell receptor beta chain was identified during a study of blood T cell repertoires in COVID-19 (dated by TCRdb to the early 2020s). For the study in its entirety: Collaborator samples came from the United States, Italy and Spain and covered acute and convalescent phases of COVID-19. The material from the prospective study consisted of cDNA or gDNA derived from T cells, B-cell-depleted T cells, or PBMCs. Deeply sampled blood TCRbeta repertoires from subjects exposed to, actively infected with, or recovered from COVID-19 were included in the dataset. The repertoires were made available in a free public database intended to serve as a resource for research on the immune response to SARS-CoV-2. The samples were drawn from two sources: the first 160 participants of the ongoing ImmuneRACE study, and over 950 subjects contributed by 6 global collaborators. The sample metadata nearly always contained a de-identified subject ID, COVID-19 status, age in years and sex. Where HLA class I and class II types were available, the types were taken from metadata supplied by the sample provider, not from assay-based typing. Summary of the overall study and its limitations: Clinical and demographic metadata were provided uncurated, with the amount varying by source and participant.

Regarding this clone: Its antigen specificity is not known. Base quality data are lacking; no much larger clone is found one base away.

Another Seattle source contributed samples from volunteer blood donors who had recovered from COVID-19. Each collaborating institution followed its own protocols to collect whole blood in K2EDTA tubes. For TCRbeta analysis, collaborators shipped samples in one of three forms: frozen whole blood, isolated PBMCs, or DNA extracted from either of those sample types. From its cysteine to its phenylalanine, the CDR3 spans 14 amino acids. Only the CDR3 part of the read is kept: 42 bases, read in frame from the first base. Taken from the germline V gene, the CDR1 and CDR2 loops are MNHEY and SVGEGT. The V end gives up 3 bases and the J end 5 bases, leaving 7 bases in the junction not matched to a gene. TCRbeta CDR3 regions were amplified from genomic DNA by means of the immunoSEQ Assay, a bias-controlled multiplex PCR. As for the original processing: Within the assay, amplification of reference gene primers was used to estimate how many nucleated cells each sample contained. To quantify the absolute abundance of each unique TCRbeta CDR3 rearrangement, sequence reads were collapsed and filtered. For each sample, productive Simpson clonality was calculated by taking the square root of Simpson's diversity index across productive rearrangements. What TCRdb holds here is the immuneACCESS table cut down to in-frame rearrangements. Part of the clones is not present; checked against another copy, under half of the missing clones reflect an unresolved V gene, and the others are unexplained. V and J calls plus clone size are reproduced from that table; the DNA served to infer D and trimming. The sample profile shows 250,000 to 350,000 clones; about 89% of them were found once. In total, the top ten clones hold roughly 8% of the sample.

The origin of this receptor is a woman aged 50 to 60 who had recovered from COVID-19. This chain joins TRBV6-2 or TRBV6-3 to TRBJ2-7; 7 middle bases align to TRBD2. Specimen: peripheral blood. The CDR3 is CASSYQRDINEQYF. The DNA sequence follows: TGTGCCAGCAGTTATCAGCGGGATATCAACGAGCAGTACTTC.